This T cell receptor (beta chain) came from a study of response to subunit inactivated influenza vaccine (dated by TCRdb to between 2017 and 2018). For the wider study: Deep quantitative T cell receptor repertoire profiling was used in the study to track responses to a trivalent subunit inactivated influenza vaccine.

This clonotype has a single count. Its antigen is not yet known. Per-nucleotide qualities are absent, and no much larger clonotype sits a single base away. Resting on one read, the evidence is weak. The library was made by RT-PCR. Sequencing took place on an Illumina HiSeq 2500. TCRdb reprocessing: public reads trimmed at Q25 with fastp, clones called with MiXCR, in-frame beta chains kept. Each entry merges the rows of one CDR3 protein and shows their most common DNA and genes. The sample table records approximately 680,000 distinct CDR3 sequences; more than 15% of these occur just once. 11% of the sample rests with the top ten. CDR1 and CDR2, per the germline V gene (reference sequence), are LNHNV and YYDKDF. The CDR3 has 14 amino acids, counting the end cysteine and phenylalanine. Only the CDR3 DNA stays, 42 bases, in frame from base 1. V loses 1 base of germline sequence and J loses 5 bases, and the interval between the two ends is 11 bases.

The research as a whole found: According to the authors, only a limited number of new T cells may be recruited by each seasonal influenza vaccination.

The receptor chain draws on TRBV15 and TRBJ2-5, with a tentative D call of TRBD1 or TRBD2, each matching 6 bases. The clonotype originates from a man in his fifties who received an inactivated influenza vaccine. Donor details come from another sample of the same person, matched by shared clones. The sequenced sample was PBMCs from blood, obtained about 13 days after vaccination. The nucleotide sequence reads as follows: TGTGCCACCAGCAGAGGCGGGACAAAGGAGACCCAGTACTTC. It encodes CATSRGGTKETQYF.